These T cell receptor beta chains were read from a single sample in a study of spatial heterogeneity in lung cancer. TCRdb passed the 5' RACE reads through MiXCR, listing each CDR3 protein once. Of roughly 75,000 distinct CDR3 sequences listed, more than 10% were seen once; the top ten hold more than 7%. Sequenced here: PBMCs, sampled at surgery. These receptor sequences come from a male donor with early-stage non-small cell lung cancer. Both conserved end residues are part of each CDR3. D genes are given only for firm matches. The listing skips clone size in some rows; elsewhere it reads once, few, many or a size class.

v_gene: TRBV23-1; d_gene: -; j_gene: TRBJ1-1; abundance: few; CDR3aa: CASPLGRDCAFF; CDR3nt: TGCGCCAGCCCCCTCGGACGAGACTGCGCTTTCTTT
v_gene: TRBV20-1; d_gene: -; j_gene: TRBJ2-7; abundance: few; CDR3aa: CSASRGRSSYEQYF; CDR3nt: TGCAGTGCTAGTAGGGGGAGGAGCTCCTACGAGCAGTACTTC
v_gene: TRBV2; d_gene: -; j_gene: TRBJ2-3; abundance: -; CDR3aa: CASRVDSSDTQYF; CDR3nt: TGTGCCAGCAGGGTGGACTCCTCAGATACGCAGTATTTT
v_gene: TRBV18; d_gene: -; j_gene: TRBJ2-7; abundance: many; CDR3aa: CASSPSGQRTYEQYF; CDR3nt: TGTGCCAGCTCACCATCTGGGCAAAGGACCTACGAGCAGTACTTC
v_gene: TRBV25-1; d_gene: TRBD1; j_gene: TRBJ1-5; abundance: -; CDR3aa: CASSGRDRGDQPQHF; CDR3nt: TGTGCCAGCAGTGGCCGGGACAGGGGGGATCAGCCCCAGCATTTT
v_gene: TRBV29-1; d_gene: -; j_gene: TRBJ1-1; abundance: -; CDR3aa: CSVEDQEKMNTEAFF; CDR3nt: TGCAGCGTTGAAGATCAGGAAAAAATGAACACTGAAGCTTTCTTT
v_gene: TRBV12-3/TRBV12-4; d_gene: -; j_gene: TRBJ1-2; abundance: -; CDR3aa: CASSLAPPGRRSNYGYTF; CDR3nt: TGTGCCAGCAGTTTAGCGCCCCCCGGACGGAGATCTAACTATGGCTACACCTTC
v_gene: TRBV15; d_gene: -; j_gene: TRBJ2-1; abundance: many; CDR3aa: CATSDVPYNEQFF; CDR3nt: TGTGCCACCAGCGATGTCCCCTACAATGAGCAGTTCTTC
v_gene: TRBV19; d_gene: -; j_gene: TRBJ2-7; abundance: few; CDR3aa: CASSGGPMSSYEQYF; CDR3nt: TGTGCCAGTAGCGGGGGGCCTATGAGCTCCTACGAGCAGTACTTC
v_gene: TRBV7-2; d_gene: -; j_gene: TRBJ1-2; abundance: few; CDR3aa: CASSLGAGRGYTF; CDR3nt: TGTGCCAGCAGCTTAGGTGCAGGGCGAGGCTACACCTTC